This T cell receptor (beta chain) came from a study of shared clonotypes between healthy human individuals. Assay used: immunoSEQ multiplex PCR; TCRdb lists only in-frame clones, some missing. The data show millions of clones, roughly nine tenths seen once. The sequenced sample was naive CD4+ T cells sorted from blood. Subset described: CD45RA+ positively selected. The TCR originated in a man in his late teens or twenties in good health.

Here the CDR3 reads CASSLAWLSSYEQYF. CDR3 nucleotide sequence: TGCGCCAGCAGTCTAGCGTGGTTGAGCTCCTACGAGCAGTACTTC. The chain is built from TRBV23-1 and TRBJ2-7, with a weak D call TRBD2 (5 bases). TRBV23-1 is labeled an ORF, and its function is uncertain. Trimming removed 4 bases at V and 0 bases at J, with 13 bases between. This CDR3 is 15 amino acids long.